This T cell receptor (beta chain) was obtained from a study of CD8+ T cells in alopecia areata. Concerning this clone: Its target is not known.

Study results and caveats: Especially in alopecia totalis/universalis, lesional scalp showed greater clonality than normal scalp did.

V lost 8 bases and J 0 bases, leaving 8 bases between the germline ends. Germline V lookup: CDR1 SGHVS, CDR2 FQNEAQ. The CDR3 is made up of 13 amino acids. After isolation, RNA underwent reverse transcription to generate cDNA as the sequencing template. Data came from immunoSEQ multiplex PCR; TCRdb stores just in-frame clones and leaves some out. The sample lists 110,000 to 150,000 clones, about three fifths occurring once. The investigators collected lesional scalp punch biopsies and peripheral blood from alopecia areata patients. PBMCs were stained for CD3, CD4 and CD8, and CD4+ and CD8+ T cells were sorted.

This receptor was obtained from a human donor with alopecia areata. Source: CD4+ T cells sorted from blood, taken at week 0. This rearrangement joins TRBV7-8 to TRBJ2-4; D uncertain. CDR3 bases: TGTGCCAGCTCAGACTTAGCCAAAAACATTCAGTACTTC. Its translation: CASSDLAKNIQYF.